This entry concerns a single T cell receptor beta chain. Which antigen it targets is not known. Base quality data are lacking; no much larger clone is found one base away. The cohort comprised 670 or so healthy bone marrow donors. All cohort members were sampled while nominally healthy, although unrecorded immune exposures were likely present. The donor tested CMV seronegative and was one of the 352 seronegative cohort members. A peripheral blood sample was provided by each donor, and peripheral blood mononuclear cells were used for TCR beta sequencing. The Qiagen DNeasy Blood Extraction Kit was used to extract genomic DNA from the blood cell samples. Libraries were constructed by the immunoSEQ multiplex PCR assay. For the multiplex PCR, a mixture combining 60 forward primers for TCR Vbeta segments and 13 reverse primers for TCR Jbeta segments was used. The CDR3 region of rearranged TCR beta genes was amplified from genomic DNA by a multiplex PCR assay. Amplified TCR beta libraries were sequenced as 87-base-pair reads on the Illumina HiSeq System. Turning to the authors' computational methods: A later analysis counted some 74 million unique TCR beta chains across the 666 repertoires, and about 10 million of these chains were shared by at least two donors. A nearest-neighbor algorithm error-corrected the raw reads and collapsed the reads into unique sequences, merging closely related sequences to remove PCR and sequencing errors. CDR3 sequences were aligned to IMGT reference sequences to assign V, D and J gene segments. For a sequence to be retained, at least a six-nucleotide match to both a V gene segment and a J gene segment was required. Rearrangements were classified as productive when the CDR3 lacked stop codons and remained in frame with V and J, and all other rearrangements were classified as non-productive. CDR3 was defined according to IMGT convention as the region running from the second conserved V-encoded cysteine to the conserved J-encoded phenylalanine. The earlier analysis of some 600 of the donors excluded sequences that lacked an unambiguous match to a single V gene segment. In an earlier analysis of 587 of the donors, a V segment was called functional when productive rearrangements were above 56.7%, and segregating when the standard deviation between donors exceeded 5%. To diagnose cytomegalovirus status from the catalog of TCR beta chain sequences, a statistical classification framework was built. In a later analysis, TCR nucleotide sequences were compared against IMGT/GENE-DB human TR gene sequences so that V and J genes could be assigned. The TCRdist pipeline was used in a later analysis to assign CDR3 sequences and most-parsimonious VDJ recombination scenarios. In a later analysis, every TCR beta chain was defined by the combination of its CDR3 amino acid sequence and its V-gene family, and reads without a unique V-gene family were dropped. A later analysis removed over 500 highly shared, low-generation-probability nucleotide sequences to deal with suspected cross-contamination and a sequencing artifact. In a later analysis, a clonal expansion index was calculated for each public chain from normalized within-repertoire ranks of inferred template counts. In a later analysis, generation probabilities were computed using a VDJ recombination model fitted to out-of-frame rearrangements, and the results were checked against IGoR. A later analysis scored TCR-TCR, TCR-HLA and TCR-CMV co-occurrence with hypergeometric tests, applying a repertoire-size bias correction to TCR pairs. To estimate false discovery rates, a later analysis permuted the HLA or CMV assignments 20 times. In a later analysis, co-occurring TCRs were grouped using DBSCAN, and TCRdist sequence similarity was added for clustering within HLA-allele-positive subsets. Repertoires with fewer than 30,000 or more than 120,000 public chains, plus five repertoires with anomalous nucleotide sharing, were excluded from co-occurrence clustering. Here the immuneACCESS table is served through TCRdb, limited to in-frame sequences with V and J called. Missing clones are a known gap in these copies; in checked studies unresolved V genes cover under half, and the rest lacks a known reason. V and J calls and clone size follow that table, whereas D and trimming were derived from the DNA. This sample gives about 110,000 clones in total; just over 70% of them show up just once. 0.79% of the sample comes from the top ten.

The germline V gene (reference sequence) provides CDR1 PRHDT and CDR2 FYEKMQ. V is pruned by 2 bases and J by 1 base, leaving 5 bases of the junction without a gene match. Reading from cysteine to phenylalanine, the CDR3 counts 16 amino acids. The entry retains the CDR3 DNA only, 48 bases that are in frame from base 1. The sample is drawn from a study of cytomegalovirus exposure and HLA in healthy donors (dated by TCRdb to 2017 to 2019). For context, the study as a whole: An earlier analysis of several hundred of the donors reported 250 to 300 Gb of sequence data and some 110 million unique TCR beta sequences obtained from around 190 million T cells. Besides the first cohort of around 700 subjects, a separate validation cohort made up of about 120 different subjects was used. Every repertoire in the discovery cohort had been generated on one and the same sequencing platform. Class I and class II HLA loci were covered by the typing at four-digit resolution. On average, roughly 240,000 unique TCR beta nucleotide sequences were sequenced per donor among about 400 genotyped donors of the cohort, with 15% to 20% of those sequences being non-productive. The genetic ancestry cluster associated with self-reported Caucasian donors included about 81% of the 300 to 400 genotyped donors. The T cell repertoires of around 670 subjects were profiled by immunosequencing and related to cytomegalovirus serostatus. An earlier analysis of fewer than 750 of the donors used high-throughput TCR beta sequencing to judge whether each TCR beta V gene segment behaved as functional or pseudogenic. A handful of DR-DQ haplotypes were handled as single units for association and clustering because linkage in the cohort was strong. Genome-wide SNP genotypes for about 65% of the 666 donors were used in a later genetic analysis, which treated that subset as a discovery cohort. Alongside the repertoire data, information on donor age, sex, ethnicity and CMV serostatus was compiled. An early release covering approximately 600 HLA-typed donors comprised 250 to 350 gigabases of sequencing data and around 80 million unique TCR sequences. In the later analysis, no new phenotypic data were used to find candidate immune exposures; instead, reliance was placed on TCR beta sequences and their occurrence across donors. The study was designed to test whether signatures of past pathogen exposure could be identified by cataloging public T cell receptors. A later analysis re-examined previously published TCR beta repertoires from more than 550 donors and added high-resolution HLA genotyping to investigate patterns of TCR occurrence. Typing coverage varied by locus: roughly 629-640 donors for A, B, C, DRB1 and DQB1; 522 for DQA1; more than 600 for DPA1; under 490 for DPB1. To predict cytomegalovirus infection status, the study brought together high-throughput TCR immunosequencing, statistical association of individual TCRs with disease status, and machine learning.

Results the study describes overall, beyond this receptor: Linkage disequilibrium might explain the correlated functional status among segregating V segments, but an unknown experimental factor could not be excluded. The presence/absence analyses assumed that sequencing depth was roughly uniform across donors, and that assumption may not be true. Assigning TCR associations to individual alleles was difficult when HLA alleles, especially DR and DQ, strongly co-occurred. A later genetic analysis associated a missense DCLRE1C variant with V-gene and J-gene trimming of TCR beta chains, and an independent cohort replicated the association. Some IMGT-functional V segments, including TRBV6-2 and TRBV6-3, could not be told apart with the 87-base-pair reads, so those segments were excluded. Specific HLA alleles were associated with 18,000 or so TCR beta sequences at a false discovery rate of 0.05 in a later analysis. A later analysis found that HLA-associated TCR beta chains were more clonally expanded and had lower generation probabilities than equally common non-associated chains. A later analysis found that TCR association rates varied across HLA loci, with DRB1 alleles showing the most associated TCRs and HLA-C alleles the fewest. The earlier analysis of about 600 of the donors excluded roughly 16 rarely observed V segments, including chromosome 9 orphons, because counts were too low. A group of highly shared sequence variants was considered likely to be a technical artifact of the sequencing pipeline. In both the original and validation cohorts, the classifier was reported to diagnose cytomegalovirus status with high specificity and sensitivity. Because HLA typing was unavailable for some donors at each locus, only the typed subset was used in association tests. A further reported finding was that TCR beta sequences accurately predicted the HLA-A and HLA-B alleles for most subjects in the first cohort. A later genetic analysis reported fewer N-insertions in productive TCRs among donors in an Asian-associated ancestry cluster than the 666-donor mean. Only TCR beta chains were sequenced in this cohort, and the absence of alpha or paired-chain data limited detectable features. A few of the identified cytomegalovirus-associated TCR beta chains were confirmed in vitro to be specific for cytomegalovirus antigens. The authors suggested that the approach could potentially be generalized to other disease states and immunological phenotypes. Most CMV-associated TCR beta chains appeared to be HLA-restricted in a later analysis, and the HLA associations seemed to be driven largely by CMV exposure. The only immune exposure information available for the cohort was CMV serostatus. Across donors, most TCR sequences were observed very rarely, whereas some public TCRs were present in many individuals. In an earlier analysis of approximately 590 of the donors, most TCR beta V segments appeared in productive rearrangements about 87% or about 30% of the time, broadly matching IMGT annotations. In the study, about 150 TCR beta chains were listed as associated with cytomegalovirus. A later analysis reported that several top co-occurrence clusters appeared linked to parvovirus B19, influenza, CMV and Epstein-Barr virus.

The chain was built from TRBV13 and TRBJ2-3, with 8 middle bases fitting TRBD2. The origin of this receptor is a boy aged 10-17 years in good health and CMV-seronegative. Sequences were obtained from PBMCs. The CDR3 reads CASSLPGGRGTDTQYF. The DNA is as follows: TGTGCCAGCAGCTTACCGGGAGGGCGGGGCACAGATACGCAGTATTTT.